This T cell receptor (beta chain) emerged from a study of metastatic and nonmetastatic thyroid tumors (dated by TCRdb to 2020 to 2022). The study in broad terms: Repertoires from peripheral blood and from tumor or nodule tissue samples of malignant and benign thyroid patients were compared. Results the study describes overall, beyond this receptor: In both blood and tumor samples, malignant tumors were reported to have significantly higher TCR beta diversity than benign nodules.

Trimmed from V: 6 bases; trimmed from J: 8 bases; junction bases lacking a gene match: 5. The CDR3 measures 15 amino acids from cysteine to phenylalanine. The entry retains the CDR3 DNA only, 45 bases that are in frame from base 1. Library preparation used PCR. Sequencing used an Illumina HiSeq 4000. High-throughput sequencing was used to profile the TCR beta-chain CDR3 region of each patient. Processing in the source paper ran as follows. CDR3 differences across clinicopathological groups were used to build a classifier for discriminating distant-metastatic papillary thyroid cancer patients. Repertoire diversity was assessed with the Shannon index, and tumor-blood repertoire similarity with the Morisita-Horn index. TCRdb passed the public sequencing reads through fastp at Q25 and MiXCR, retaining productive beta sequences. The V and J calls shown here were made by TCRdb, not taken from the authors' results. The sample includes over 40,000 clones, with more than 9.5% observed a single time. The top ten clones comprise under 30% of the sample.

There are many counts of this clone. Its cognate antigen has yet to be identified. Base-call qualities are not available, and no considerably larger clone is one nucleotide away. Before undergoing thyroid surgery, none of the patients had been given any kind of treatment. Using T-cell receptor beta sequencing, the researchers looked back retrospectively at clinical samples from patients, gathered between about 2011 and 2019. The TCR sequence derives from a female donor with papillary thyroid cancer or a benign thyroid nodule (not recorded which). Some clones in this sample may be carry-over from other donors' samples. Input material: blood. The chain is assembled from TRBV12-3 or TRBV12-4 and TRBJ2-1; the central 15 bases match TRBD2. The CDR3 sequence is CASRAGTSGRHEQFF. The nucleotide sequence reads as follows: TGTGCCAGCAGGGCCGGGACTAGCGGGAGGCATGAGCAGTTCTTC.